The 7 T cell receptor beta chains given below trace back to one sample, sequenced in a study of blood T cell repertoires in COVID-19. The method was immunoSEQ multiplex PCR; TCRdb's version includes in-frame clones alone and lacks a portion of them. The sample records fewer than 300,000 clones, about 85% being singletons. Sequencing input: peripheral blood. These receptor sequences come from a man aged 60-69 years who had recovered from COVID-19.

This chain joins TRBV10-3 and TRBJ2-7, with 14 bases identical to TRBD2. After removal of 4 bases from V and 2 bases from J, the junction contained 4 bases not matched to a gene. This CDR3 is 16 amino acids long. Germline CDR1 and CDR2: ENHRY and SYGVKD. The CDR3 loop is CAISGLTSGGAYEQYF. For the CDR3, the DNA is TGTGCCATCAGTGGATTGACTAGCGGGGGGGCCTACGAGCAGTACTTC.

The rearrangement links TRBV7-3 to TRBJ2-3, with 8 bases matching TRBD1. CDR1 and CDR2 (germline): SGHTA, FQGTGA. V shed 5 bases, J shed 2 bases, and the junction held 12 bases outside the gene matches. The CDR3 has 17 amino acids. CDR3 in DNA: TGTGCCAGCAGCCCTAGGATGGACAGGGCTTCCACAGATACGCAGTATTTT. Translation gives CASSPRMDRASTDTQYF.

This chain joins TRBV5-1 and TRBJ2-4; 7 bases map to TRBD2. The V gene's germline CDR1 is SGHRS and CDR2 YFSETQ. The CDR3 runs to 15 residues. V dropped 0 bases and J dropped 10; count of bases not matched to a gene: 10. CDR3 amino acids: CASSLAGPGAGIQYF. For the CDR3, the DNA is TGCGCCAGCAGCTTGGCGGGTCCGGGAGCGGGGATTCAGTACTTC.

The table lists this clone with a count of one. V gene TRBV12-3 or TRBV12-4 combines with J gene TRBJ2-7; a possible D gene is TRBD1 (5 bases). V lost 3 bases and J 3 bases, leaving 9 bases between the germline ends. This CDR3 region has 13 residues. The CDR3 DNA reads as TGTGCCAGCAGTTTGGGGCTTATCTACGAGCAGTACTTC. Its translation is CASSLGLIYEQYF.

The chain is built from TRBV5-1 and TRBJ2-5, with 15 nucleotides matching TRBD2. The V segment lost 4 bases and the J segment 1 base; nucleotides outside the gene matches: 8. The CDR3 runs to 18 residues. The V gene's germline CDR1 is SGHRS and CDR2 YFSETQ. The CDR3 nucleotides read TGCGCCAGCAGCAACACCGGGACTAGCGGGGGGTTCCAAGAGACCCAGTACTTC. It codes for CASSNTGTSGGFQETQYF.

V usage is TRBV11-3 and J usage is TRBJ2-3; 7 positions match TRBD2. Germline loops: CDR1 SGHNT, CDR2 YENEEA. The CDR3 totals 17 residues. Trimming removed 1 base from V and 2 bases from J; junction bases left unmatched: 9. CDR3 in amino acids: CASSLGVMSGVTDTQYF. CDR3 coding DNA: TGTGCCAGCAGCTTAGGGGTGATGAGCGGGGTCACAGATACGCAGTATTTT.

V usage is TRBV4-2 and J usage is TRBJ1-2; 9 bases match TRBD1. The V gene end was trimmed by 1 base and the J gene end by 5 bases; junction bases not matched to a gene: 5. The CDR3 loop spans 15 amino acids. Germline V gene lookup returns CDR1 LGHNA and CDR2 YNFKEQ. CDR3 protein: CASSQGGTGIYGYTF. The CDR3 DNA sequence: TGTGCCAGCAGCCAAGGGGGGACAGGGATTTATGGCTACACCTTC.